A single sample is the source of the 26 T cell receptor beta chains below, sequenced in a study of blood T cell repertoires in COVID-19. Libraries were prepared by immunoSEQ multiplex PCR; TCRdb keeps only in-frame clonotypes and omits some of them. In the table there are about 240,000 clones, roughly 80% of which are singletons. The material sequenced was peripheral blood. These receptors came from a woman between 55 and 75 years old with active or convalescent COVID-19.

This sequence joins TRBV11-2 and TRBJ1-2; D ambiguous. The germline V gene encodes CDR1 SGHAT and CDR2 FQNNGV. CDR3 length: 16 amino acids. V was cut by 7 bases and J by 4 bases, with 22 bases left in between. In DNA, the CDR3 is TGTGCCAGCAAAAGGCGAGACGTCCCCTCGGGCTATGGCTACACCTTC. Translated, it gives CASKRRDVPSGYGYTF. Full variable domain (remainder filled in from reference TRBV11-2 and TRBJ1-2): EAGVAQSPRYKIIEKRQSVAFWCNPISGHATLYWYQQILGQGPKLLIQFQNNGVVDDSQLPKDRFSAERLKGVDSTLKIQPAKLEDSAVYLCASKRRDVPSGYGYTFGSGTRLTVV.

The chain has TRBV10-3 and TRBJ2-3; 8 positions match TRBD2. This CDR3 spans 16 amino acids. The V segment lost 4 bases and the J segment 2 bases; nucleotides outside the gene matches: 8. Looked up from germline, CDR1 is ENHRY and CDR2 is SYGVKD. CDR3 DNA: TGTGCCATCAGTGCCCCTAGCGGGCGGAACACAGATACGCAGTATTTT. Residues: CAISAPSGRNTDTQYF.

This clone was seen ten or more times. Other DNA sequences in this sample translate to the same CDR3. V is TRBV7-3 and J is TRBJ2-1; tentative D call: TRBD2 (6 bases). Trimming pared 2 bases from V and 0 bases from J, leaving 8 bases between. This CDR3 has 15 amino acids. Germline-derived CDR1 and CDR2 are SGHTA and FQGTGA. CDR3 bases: TGTGCCAGCAGCTTAGACGGGAGCTCCTACAATGAGCAGTTCTTC. Translation: CASSLDGSSYNEQFF.

The chain carries TRBV6-6 and TRBJ2-1; a possible D gene is TRBD1 (6 bases). Germline CDR1 is MNHNY and CDR2 is SVGAGI (reference sequence). This CDR3 spans 13 amino acids. V lost 2 bases and J 8 bases, leaving 10 bases between the germline ends. CDR3 protein: CASSYLQGYEQFF. CDR3 coding DNA: TGTGCCAGCAGTTACCTACAGGGTTATGAGCAGTTCTTC.

The chain uses TRBV6-5 and TRBJ1-5; 9 bases align to TRBD1. Looked up from germline, CDR1 is MNHEY and CDR2 is SVGAGI. There are 15 residues in the CDR3. The V segment lost 6 bases and the J segment 5 bases; nucleotides outside the gene matches: 8. CDR3 protein: CASRDIQGADQPQHF. The CDR3 DNA is TGTGCCAGCAGGGACATACAGGGGGCGGATCAGCCCCAGCATTTT.

The rearrangement joins TRBV7-2 to TRBJ1-6; D is unresolved. This CDR3 contains 12 residues. V lost 4 bases and J 7 bases, leaving 5 bases between the germline ends. CDR1 is SGHTA and CDR2 is FQGNSA in the germline V gene. The CDR3 DNA follows: TGTGCCAGCAGCTGGGCCAATTCACCCCTCCACTTT. Amino acids: CASSWANSPLHF.

Turning to this clone: The sample contains more than one DNA sequence encoding this CDR3. The gene calls are TRBV19 and TRBJ1-1, with 7 positions matching TRBD1. From germline, CDR1 is LNHDA and CDR2 SQIVND (reference sequence). After removal of 5 bases from V and 1 base from J, the junction contained 4 bases not matched to a gene. The CDR3 extends over 14 amino acids. In DNA, the CDR3 is TGTGCCAGTAGTCCCCGGGACAGGAACACTGAAGCTTTCTTT. Protein: CASSPRDRNTEAFF. Using reference TRBV19 and TRBJ1-1 for the parts outside the CDR3, the full variable domain is DGGITQSPKYLFRKEGQNVTLSCEQNLNHDAMYWYRQDPGQGLRLIYYSQIVNDFQKGDIAEGYSVSREKKESFPLTVTSAQKNPTAFYLCASSPRDRNTEAFFGQGTRLTVV.

The rearrangement links TRBV6-6 to TRBJ1-2, with 7 bases that match TRBD1. V lost 5 bases, J lost 8 bases, and 11 bases stayed unmatched. This CDR3 has 14 residues. CDR1 is MNHNY, CDR2 SVGAGI, per germline (reference sequence). The CDR3 DNA sequence: TGTGCCAGCAGTAAAGGGGGCACGGGGGACGGCTACACCTTC. Protein product: CASSKGGTGDGYTF.

The chain carries TRBV7-9 and TRBJ2-5, with 12 bases matching TRBD1. The CDR3 runs 16 residues. Germline loops: CDR1 SEHNR, CDR2 FQNEAQ (reference sequence). The V segment lost 5 bases and the J segment 1 base; nucleotides outside the gene matches: 5. The DNA for the CDR3 is TGTGCCAGCAGCCCGGGACAGGGGGCAGGCCAAGAGACCCAGTACTTC. Its protein product is CASSPGQGAGQETQYF. Full variable domain (missing parts from reference TRBV7-9 and TRBJ2-5): DTGVSQNPRHKITKRGQNVTFRCDPISEHNRLYWYRQTLGQGPEFLTYFQNEAQLEKSRLLSDRFSAERPKGSFSTLEIQRTEQGDSAMYLCASSPGQGAGQETQYFGPGTRLLVL.

CDR3 in DNA: TGTGCCAGCAGCTTATCAGGGTCTGGGGCCAACGTCCTGACTTTC. Translating it yields CASSLSGSGANVLTF. The chain is built from TRBV7-3 and TRBJ2-6; D perhaps matches TRBD1 (5 bases). Trimming removed 2 bases from V and 1 base from J, with 6 bases in between. Germline assignment: CDR1 SGHTA and CDR2 FQGTGA. The CDR3 length is 15 residues.

This clone was seen a handful of times. The chain is built from TRBV3-1 (or the pseudogene TRBV3-2) and TRBJ1-6, with D unresolved. The CDR3 is made up of 14 amino acids. With 1 base removed from V and 9 bases from J, the gap between germline ends came to 10 bases. Germline values: CDR1 LGHDT, CDR2 YNNKEL (reference sequence). CDR3 residues: CASSQVGSGSPLHF. CDR3 coding DNA: TGTGCCAGCAGCCAAGTAGGGAGTGGTTCACCCCTCCACTTT.

The chain is built from TRBV7-9 and TRBJ1-1; D unresolved. From germline, CDR1 is SEHNR and CDR2 FQNEAQ (reference sequence). The CDR3 extends over 14 amino acids. V lost 4 bases and J 4 bases, leaving 13 bases between the germline ends. DNA for the CDR3: TGTGCCAGCAGCTCTGGCCTGGCTAGCACTGAAGCTTTCTTT. This codes for CASSSGLASTEAFF.

This chain connects TRBV5-4 to TRBJ2-1; TRBD2 is a possible D gene (6 bases). The CDR3 extends over 16 amino acids. Germline CDR1 is SGHNT and CDR2 is YYREEE (reference sequence). Trimming shortened V by 4 bases and J by 2 bases, and 16 bases separated the two germline ends. The CDR3, as DNA: TGTGCCAGCAGCGCCCGAGGGGCGGGGACCTACAATGAGCAGTTCTTC. This encodes CASSARGAGTYNEQFF.

This chain uses TRBV7-6 with TRBJ1-2; 9 bases align to TRBD1. Germline V CDR1 and CDR2: SGHVS, FNYEAQ. V was pared by 7 bases and J by 9 bases, with 6 bases of the junction left unmatched. The CDR3 sequence is 12 residues long. In nucleotides, the CDR3 is TGTGCCAGCATCCGGGACAGGGAAAGCTACACCTTC. It codes for CASIRDRESYTF.

In this sample, this clone turned up once. This chain connects TRBV7-8 to TRBJ1-2, with 7 bases matching TRBD1. The CDR3 is made up of 16 amino acids. The V gene end was trimmed by 2 bases and the J gene end by 7 bases; junction bases not matched to a gene: 13. Germline lookup yields CDR1 SGHVS and CDR2 FQNEAQ. CDR3 bases: TGTGCCAGCAGCTTAAGGGACAGAGCCCTTGGTGGTGGCTACACCTTC. Translation: CASSLRDRALGGGYTF.

This clone was observed once. The chain links TRBV5-1 to TRBJ2-5; possible D gene TRBD1, 6 bases. There are 14 residues in the CDR3. The V end lost 0 bases, the J end lost 5 bases, and 11 bases lay between the germline ends. The V gene's germline CDR1 is SGHRS and CDR2 YFSETQ. The CDR3 here is CASSLVAGAETQYF. The CDR3 DNA sequence: TGCGCCAGCAGCTTGGTGGCAGGGGCGGAGACCCAGTACTTC.

The chain joins TRBV2 to TRBJ1-5; TRBD1 might be the D (5 bases). From germline, CDR1 is SNHLY and CDR2 FYNNEI. This CDR3 comprises 17 residues. V dropped 0 bases and J dropped 3 bases, with 15 bases sitting between them. As DNA, the CDR3 is TGTGCCAGCAGTGAAGCGGCGGGGGATGGGGACAATCAGCCCCAGCATTTT. Its protein is CASSEAAGDGDNQPQHF.

This sequence joins TRBV6-5 and TRBJ1-6; no definite D call. CDR3 length: 14 residues. V gave up 0 bases and J gave up 7 bases, with 7 bases separating them. Germline assignment: CDR1 MNHEY and CDR2 SVGAGI. In DNA, the CDR3 is TGTGCCAGCAGTTACTCGAGAAGCAATTCACCCCTCCACTTT. It yields the protein CASSYSRSNSPLHF.

This clone was observed once. This chain uses TRBV19 with TRBJ1-4, with 7 bases fitting TRBD1. The CDR3 loop spans 12 amino acids. Germline CDR1 reads LNHDA; CDR2 reads SQIVND (reference sequence). Germline trimming cut 6 bases from V and 13 bases from J; bases unmatched to any gene: 8. CDR3 in amino acids: CASRQTGWGLFF. The CDR3 DNA reads as TGTGCCAGTAGACAGACAGGGTGGGGACTGTTTTTT.

A single count supports this clone. The chain recombines TRBV6-5 with TRBJ1-5, with 7 bases identical to TRBD1. Trimming took 8 bases from V and 5 from J; bases not matched to a gene: 6. Germline V gene lookup returns CDR1 MNHEY and CDR2 SVGAGI. This CDR3 spans 13 amino acids. As DNA, the CDR3 is TGTGCCAGCGGAGGACAGGTACATCAGCCCCAGCATTTT. It encodes CASGGQVHQPQHF.

The chain links TRBV11-2 to TRBJ2-7; 7 nucleotides align to TRBD2. This CDR3 region has 12 residues. CDR1 and CDR2 (germline): SGHAT, FQNNGV. V lost 7 bases, J lost 6 bases, and 6 bases stayed unmatched. This CDR3 is CASTDPGGEQYF. For the CDR3, the DNA is TGTGCCAGCACCGACCCGGGAGGCGAGCAGTACTTC.

The chain joins TRBV13 to TRBJ2-7; 7 nucleotides agree with TRBD1. Germline assignment: CDR1 PRHDT and CDR2 FYEKMQ (reference sequence). This CDR3 region has 15 residues. The trim removed 5 bases at V and 2 bases at J, leaving 9 bases unmatched. The chain's CDR3 is CASSRGPGQAYEQYF. The CDR3 coding sequence is TGTGCCAGCAGCCGCGGACCTGGACAGGCCTACGAGCAGTACTTC.

The chain is built from TRBV4-1 and TRBJ1-5; D ambiguous. This CDR3 is built from 15 residues. The V end was cut by 5 bases, the J end by 1 base, with 12 bases between. Germline V gives CDR1 MGHRA, CDR2 YSYEKL. CDR3 loop: CASSSRELSNQPQHF. CDR3 in DNA: TGCGCCAGCAGCAGCCGGGAGCTAAGCAATCAGCCCCAGCATTTT.

J is TRBJ1-1 and V is TRBV7-3; 8 bases are a match to TRBD1. This CDR3 comprises 19 residues. V was pared by 2 bases and J by 3 bases, with 17 bases of the junction left unmatched. Germline CDR1 is SGHTA and CDR2 is FQGTGA. The CDR3 nucleotides are TGTGCCAGCAGCTTACCGTCCGACAGGGGTCGGGGGGTGGACACTGAAGCTTTCTTT. The encoded protein is CASSLPSDRGRGVDTEAFF.

The V gene is TRBV21-1, the J gene TRBJ2-5; the table's TRBD2 call for D was not verified on the DNA. TRBV21-1 has pseudogene status. The CDR3 contains 16 residues. DNA of the CDR3: TGTGCCAGCAGCAAAGCGCGGTGGGTGGCCCAAGAGACCCAGTACTTC. This codes for CASSKARWVAQETQYF.

The chain has TRBV29-1 and TRBJ2-5; perhaps TRBD1 as D (6 bases). CDR1 is SQVTM, CDR2 ANQGSEA, per germline. The CDR3 runs 17 residues. Trimming shortened V by 5 bases and J by 3 bases, and 25 bases separated the two germline ends. The CDR3 DNA sequence: TGCAGCGTTCGACACTCCAGGGGAAGTACCGGGGAAGAGACCCAGTACTTC. Encoded protein: CSVRHSRGSTGEETQYF.